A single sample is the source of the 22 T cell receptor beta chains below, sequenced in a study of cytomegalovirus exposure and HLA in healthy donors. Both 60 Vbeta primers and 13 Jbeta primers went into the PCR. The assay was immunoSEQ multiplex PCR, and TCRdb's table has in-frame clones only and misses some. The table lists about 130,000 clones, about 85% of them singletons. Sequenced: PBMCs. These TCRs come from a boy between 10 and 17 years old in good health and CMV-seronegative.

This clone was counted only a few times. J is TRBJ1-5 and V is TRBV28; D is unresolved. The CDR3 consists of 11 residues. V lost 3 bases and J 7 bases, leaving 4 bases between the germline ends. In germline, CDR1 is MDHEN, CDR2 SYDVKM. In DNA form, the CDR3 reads TGTGCCAGCAGTTTTGGCCAGCCCCAGCATTTT. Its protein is CASSFGQPQHF.

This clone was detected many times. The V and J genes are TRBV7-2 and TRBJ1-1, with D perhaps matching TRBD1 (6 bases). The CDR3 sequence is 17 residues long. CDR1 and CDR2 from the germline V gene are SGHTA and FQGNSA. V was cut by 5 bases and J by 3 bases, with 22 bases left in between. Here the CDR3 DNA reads TGTGCCAGCAGCCCGTGGGGGGGCCCCACAGTTCACACTGAAGCTTTCTTT. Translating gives CASSPWGGPTVHTEAFF.

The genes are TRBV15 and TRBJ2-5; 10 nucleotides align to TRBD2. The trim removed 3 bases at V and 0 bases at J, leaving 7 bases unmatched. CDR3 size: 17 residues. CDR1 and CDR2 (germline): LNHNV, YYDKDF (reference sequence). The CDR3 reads CATSRGGLAAYQETQYF. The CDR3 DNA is TGTGCCACCAGCAGGGGTGGACTAGCGGCGTACCAAGAGACCCAGTACTTC.

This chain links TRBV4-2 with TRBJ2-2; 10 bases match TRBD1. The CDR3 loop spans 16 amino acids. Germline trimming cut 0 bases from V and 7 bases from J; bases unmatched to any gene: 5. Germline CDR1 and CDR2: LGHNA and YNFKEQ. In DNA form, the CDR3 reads TGTGCCAGCAGCCAAGATTTGGGACAGGGGATCGGGGAGCTGTTTTTT. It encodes CASSQDLGQGIGELFF.

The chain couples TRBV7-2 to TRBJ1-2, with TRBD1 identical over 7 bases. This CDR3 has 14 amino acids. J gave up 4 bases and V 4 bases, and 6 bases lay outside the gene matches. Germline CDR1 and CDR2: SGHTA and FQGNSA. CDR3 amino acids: CASSSLGDSYGYTF. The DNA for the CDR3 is TGTGCCAGCAGCTCCCTCGGGGACAGCTATGGCTACACCTTC. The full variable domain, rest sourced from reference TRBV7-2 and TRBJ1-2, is GAGVSQSPSNKVTEKGKDVELRCDPISGHTALYWYRQSLGQGLEFLIYFQGNSAPDKSGLPSDRFSAERTGGSVSTLTIQRTQQEDSAVYLCASSSLGDSYGYTFGSGTRLTVV.

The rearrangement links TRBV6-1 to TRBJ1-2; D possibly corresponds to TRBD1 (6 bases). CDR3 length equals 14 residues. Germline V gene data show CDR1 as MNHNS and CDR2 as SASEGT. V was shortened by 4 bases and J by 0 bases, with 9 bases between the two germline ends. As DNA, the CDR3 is TGTGCCAGCAGTGGAGGGGGGGCTAACTATGGCTACACCTTC. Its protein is CASSGGGANYGYTF.

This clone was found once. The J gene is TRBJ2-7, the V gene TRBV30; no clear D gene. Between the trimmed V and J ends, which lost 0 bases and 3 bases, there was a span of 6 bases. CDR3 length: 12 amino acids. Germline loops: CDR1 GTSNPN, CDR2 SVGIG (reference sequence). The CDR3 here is CAWSVSGYEQYF. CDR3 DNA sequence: TGTGCCTGGAGTGTATCCGGCTACGAGCAGTACTTC. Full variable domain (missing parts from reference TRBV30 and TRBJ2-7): SQTIHQWPATLVQPVGSPLSLECTVEGTSNPNLYWYRQAAGRGLQLLFYSVGIGQISSEVPQNLSASRPQDRQFILSSKKLLLSDSGFYLCAWSVSGYEQYFGPGTRLTVT.

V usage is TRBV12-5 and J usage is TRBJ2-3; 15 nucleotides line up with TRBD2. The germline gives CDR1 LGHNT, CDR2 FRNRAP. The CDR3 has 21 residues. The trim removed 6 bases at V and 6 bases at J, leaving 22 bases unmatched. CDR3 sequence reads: CASGPGQPTPGLAGGADTQYF. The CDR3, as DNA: TGTGCTAGTGGGCCGGGACAGCCCACTCCGGGACTAGCGGGGGGCGCGGATACGCAGTATTTT.

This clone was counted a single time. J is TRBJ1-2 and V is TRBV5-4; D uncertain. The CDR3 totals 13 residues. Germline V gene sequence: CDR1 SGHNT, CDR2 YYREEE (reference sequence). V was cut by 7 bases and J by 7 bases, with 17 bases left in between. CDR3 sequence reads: CASRPPRSTGYTF. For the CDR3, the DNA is TGTGCCAGCCGTCCACCTAGATCCACTGGCTACACCTTC.

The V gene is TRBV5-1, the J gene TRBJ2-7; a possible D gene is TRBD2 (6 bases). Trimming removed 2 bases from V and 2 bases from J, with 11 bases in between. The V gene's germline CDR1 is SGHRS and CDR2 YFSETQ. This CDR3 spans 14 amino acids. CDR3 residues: CASSFYGGPYEQYF. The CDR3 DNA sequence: TGCGCCAGCAGCTTTTACGGGGGTCCCTACGAGCAGTACTTC.

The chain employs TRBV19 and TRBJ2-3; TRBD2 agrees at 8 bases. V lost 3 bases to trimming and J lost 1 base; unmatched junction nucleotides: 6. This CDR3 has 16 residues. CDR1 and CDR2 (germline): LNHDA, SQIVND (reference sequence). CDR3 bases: TGTGCCAGTAGTATGACGGCTAGCGGGCGCACAGATACGCAGTATTTT. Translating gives CASSMTASGRTDTQYF.

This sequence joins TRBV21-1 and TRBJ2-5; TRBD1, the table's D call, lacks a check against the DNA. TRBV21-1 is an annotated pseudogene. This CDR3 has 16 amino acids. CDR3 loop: CASSKGAGQGDETQYF. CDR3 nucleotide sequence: TGTGCCAGCAGCAAAGGCGCGGGACAGGGGGATGAGACCCAGTACTTC.

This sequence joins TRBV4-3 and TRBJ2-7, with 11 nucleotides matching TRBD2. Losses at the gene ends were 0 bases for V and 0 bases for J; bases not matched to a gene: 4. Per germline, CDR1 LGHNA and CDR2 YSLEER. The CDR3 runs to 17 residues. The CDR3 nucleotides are TGCGCCAGCAGCCAAGAGGGACTAGCGGAGAGCTCCTACGAGCAGTACTTC. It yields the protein CASSQEGLAESSYEQYF.

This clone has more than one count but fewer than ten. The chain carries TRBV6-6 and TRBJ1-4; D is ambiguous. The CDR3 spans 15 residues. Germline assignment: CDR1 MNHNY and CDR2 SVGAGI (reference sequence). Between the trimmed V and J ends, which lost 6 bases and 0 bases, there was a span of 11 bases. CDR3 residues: CASSYDTSTNEKLFF. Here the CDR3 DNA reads TGTGCCAGCAGCTACGACACTTCAACTAATGAAAAACTGTTTTTT.

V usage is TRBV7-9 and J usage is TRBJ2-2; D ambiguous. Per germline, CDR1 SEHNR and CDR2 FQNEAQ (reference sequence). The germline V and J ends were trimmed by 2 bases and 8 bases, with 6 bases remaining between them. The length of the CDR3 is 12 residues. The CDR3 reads CASSLNTGELFF. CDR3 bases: TGTGCCAGCAGCTTAAATACAGGGGAGCTGTTTTTT.

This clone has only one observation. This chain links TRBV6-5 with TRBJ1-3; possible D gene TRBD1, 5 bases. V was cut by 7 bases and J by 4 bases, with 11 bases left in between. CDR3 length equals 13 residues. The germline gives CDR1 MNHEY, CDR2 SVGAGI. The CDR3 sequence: CASTDSGGNTIYF. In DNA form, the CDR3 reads TGTGCCAGCACCGACTCAGGGGGAAACACCATATATTTT.

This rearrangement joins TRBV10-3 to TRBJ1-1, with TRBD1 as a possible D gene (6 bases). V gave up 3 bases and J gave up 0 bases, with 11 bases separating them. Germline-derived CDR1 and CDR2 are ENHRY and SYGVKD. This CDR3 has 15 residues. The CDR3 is CAISDPGTLNTEAFF. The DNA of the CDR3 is TGTGCCATCAGTGATCCAGGGACATTGAACACTGAAGCTTTCTTT.

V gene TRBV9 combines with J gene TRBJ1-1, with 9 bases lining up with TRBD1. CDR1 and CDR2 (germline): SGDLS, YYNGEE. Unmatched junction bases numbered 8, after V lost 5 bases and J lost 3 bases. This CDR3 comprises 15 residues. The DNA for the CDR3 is TGTGCCAGCAGTGTCACAGGGGGCGAGGACACTGAAGCTTTCTTT. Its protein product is CASSVTGGEDTEAFF.

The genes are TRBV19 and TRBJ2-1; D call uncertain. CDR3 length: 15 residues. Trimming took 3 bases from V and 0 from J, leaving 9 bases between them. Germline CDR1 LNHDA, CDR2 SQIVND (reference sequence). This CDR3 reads CASSMSVASYNEQFF. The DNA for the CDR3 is TGTGCCAGTAGTATGTCAGTGGCCTCCTACAATGAGCAGTTCTTC.

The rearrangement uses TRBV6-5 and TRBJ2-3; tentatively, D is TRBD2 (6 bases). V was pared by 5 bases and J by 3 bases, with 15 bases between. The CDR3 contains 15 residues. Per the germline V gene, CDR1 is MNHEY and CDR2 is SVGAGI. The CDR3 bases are TGTGCCAGCAGTGGCGGGGTAGTATATACAGATACGCAGTATTTT. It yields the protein CASSGGVVYTDTQYF.

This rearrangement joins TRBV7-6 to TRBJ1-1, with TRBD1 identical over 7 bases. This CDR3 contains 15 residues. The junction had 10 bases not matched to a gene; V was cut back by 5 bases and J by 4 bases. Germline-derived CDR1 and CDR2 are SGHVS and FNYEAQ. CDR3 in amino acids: CASSPPTGVITEAFF. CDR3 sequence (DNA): TGTGCCAGCAGCCCTCCTACAGGGGTGATCACTGAAGCTTTCTTT.

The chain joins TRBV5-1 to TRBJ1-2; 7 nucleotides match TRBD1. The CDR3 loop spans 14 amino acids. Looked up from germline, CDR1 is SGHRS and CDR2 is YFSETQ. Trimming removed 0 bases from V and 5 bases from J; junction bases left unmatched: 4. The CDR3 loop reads CASSLAQGEYGYTF. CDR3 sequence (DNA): TGCGCCAGCAGCTTGGCTCAGGGGGAGTATGGCTACACCTTC.